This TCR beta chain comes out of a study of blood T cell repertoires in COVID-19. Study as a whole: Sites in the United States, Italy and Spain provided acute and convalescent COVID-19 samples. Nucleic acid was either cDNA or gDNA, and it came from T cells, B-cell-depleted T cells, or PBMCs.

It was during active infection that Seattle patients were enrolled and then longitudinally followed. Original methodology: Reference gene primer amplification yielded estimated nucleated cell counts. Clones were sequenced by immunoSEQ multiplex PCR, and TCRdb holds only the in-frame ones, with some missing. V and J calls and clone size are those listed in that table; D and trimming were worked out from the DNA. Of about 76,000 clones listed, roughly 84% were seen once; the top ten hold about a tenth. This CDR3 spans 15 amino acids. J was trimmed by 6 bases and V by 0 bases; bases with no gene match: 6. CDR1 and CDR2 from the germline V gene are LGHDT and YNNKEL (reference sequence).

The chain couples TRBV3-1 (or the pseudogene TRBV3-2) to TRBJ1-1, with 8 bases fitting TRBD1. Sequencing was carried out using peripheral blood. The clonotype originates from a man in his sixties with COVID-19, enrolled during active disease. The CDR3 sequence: CASSQDRTGFSEAFF. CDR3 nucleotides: TGTGCCAGCAGCCAAGATCGGACAGGGTTTTCTGAAGCTTTCTTT.